This T cell receptor (beta chain) was sequenced in a study of T cells in Graves' hyperthyroidism and ophthalmopathy. Study-level findings and limits: Most clonotypes that expanded in the thyroid above 0.001 also showed up in blood.

The diagnostic basis comprised clinical symptoms, serum thyroxine and TRAb, thyroid ultrasound and orbital computed tomography. PBMCs were obtained from about 10 ml fresh peripheral blood. The V end lost 1 base, the J end lost 2 bases, and 15 bases lay between the germline ends. The CDR3 has 16 amino acids. CDR1 and CDR2 from the germline V gene are SGHAT and FQNNGV. This clonotype showed up just a few times. Its target is unknown. Using RNA transcripts as the source, TCR beta CDR3 regions were amplified. During a first-round RT-PCR of the TCR CDR3, the HTBI primer set was used. From the multiplex PCR reads, TCRdb called clonotypes with MiXCR, one entry per CDR3 protein. The sample lists some 180,000 distinct CDR3 sequences, about a sixth occurring once.

Sample: blood. The TCR sequence derives from a woman between 50 and 59 years old with Graves' hyperthyroidism. V usage is TRBV11-2 and J usage is TRBJ2-7; D assignment may be TRBD1 or TRBD2 (5 bases each). The CDR3 DNA follows: TGTGCCAGCAGCTTAGCCCTAACCGGGACGGCCTACGAGCAGTACTTC. This translates into CASSLALTGTAYEQYF.